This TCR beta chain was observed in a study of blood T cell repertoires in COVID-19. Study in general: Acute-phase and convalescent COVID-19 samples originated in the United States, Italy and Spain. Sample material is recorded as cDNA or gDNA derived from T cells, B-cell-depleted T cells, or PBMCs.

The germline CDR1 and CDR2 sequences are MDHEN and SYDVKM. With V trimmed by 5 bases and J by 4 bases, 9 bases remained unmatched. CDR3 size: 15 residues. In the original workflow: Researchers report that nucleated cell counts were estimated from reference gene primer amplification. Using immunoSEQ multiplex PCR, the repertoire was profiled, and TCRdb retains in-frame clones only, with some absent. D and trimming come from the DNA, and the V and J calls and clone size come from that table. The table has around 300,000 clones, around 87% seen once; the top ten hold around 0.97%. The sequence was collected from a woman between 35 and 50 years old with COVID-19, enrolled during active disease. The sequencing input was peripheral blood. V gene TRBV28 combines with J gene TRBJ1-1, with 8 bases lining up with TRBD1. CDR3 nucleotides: TGTGCCAGCAGTCAAATGTCAGGGGGCGTCACTGAAGCTTTCTTT. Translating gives CASSQMSGGVTEAFF.